Listed here are 7 T cell receptor beta chains from one sample, sequenced in a study of control samples from healthy donors and cancer patients. Profiling relied on immunoSEQ multiplex PCR, and the TCRdb table lists in-frame clones only, not all of them. The data show some 79,000 clones, more than 85% seen once. Sequenced: blood. Source of these receptors: a woman between 45 and 60 years old in good health.

The V and J genes are TRBV18 and TRBJ1-3; D is ambiguous. Trimming stripped 1 base from V and 0 bases from J, with 7 bases between. This CDR3 contains 15 residues. Germline CDR1 and CDR2: KGHSH and LQKENI. CDR3: CASSPQGSSGNTIYF. CDR3 in DNA: TGTGCCAGCTCACCACAGGGATCCTCTGGAAACACCATATATTTT.

The chain recombines TRBV9 with TRBJ1-1; D is possibly TRBD1 (6 bases). The germline gives CDR1 SGDLS, CDR2 YYNGEE. Trimming took 4 bases from V and 2 from J, leaving 12 bases between them. CDR3 length: 14 residues. The CDR3 nucleotides read TGTGCCAGCAGCCCCGGACAGAGAAACACTGAAGCTTTCTTT. Protein: CASSPGQRNTEAFF.

This rearrangement joins TRBV6-5 to TRBJ2-1, with 12 bases aligning to TRBD2. With V trimmed by 6 bases and J by 8 bases, 5 bases remained unmatched. Germline V gene data show CDR1 as MNHEY and CDR2 as SVGAGI. This CDR3 comprises 14 residues. CDR3 region: CASSRLAGVDEQFF. The CDR3 DNA sequence: TGTGCCAGCAGCAGACTAGCGGGGGTGGATGAGCAGTTCTTC.

The chain recombines TRBV6-5 with TRBJ2-7; D may correspond to TRBD1 or TRBD2 (6 bases each). This CDR3 contains 12 residues. Germline lookup yields CDR1 MNHEY and CDR2 SVGAGI. V gave up 7 bases and J gave up 4 bases, with 11 bases separating them. The CDR3 sequence: CASKGGRYEQYF. The CDR3 region has the DNA TGTGCCAGCAAGGGGGGACGGTACGAGCAGTACTTC.

This chain links TRBV2 with TRBJ1-5; D is unresolved. Trimming took off 1 base at V and 2 bases at J, with 12 bases between the two ends. The length of the CDR3 is 16 residues. CDR1 SNHLY and CDR2 FYNNEI come from the germline V gene. CDR3 loop: CASSEDSPRGNQPQHF. DNA of the CDR3: TGTGCCAGCAGTGAAGATAGTCCGCGGGGCAATCAGCCCCAGCATTTT. The variable domain in full, with the rest retrieved from reference TRBV2 and TRBJ1-5, is EPEVTQTPSHQVTQMGQEVILRCVPISNHLYFYWYRQILGQKVEFLVSFYNNEISEKSEIFDDQFSVERPDGSNFTLKIRSTKLEDSAMYFCASSEDSPRGNQPQHFGDGTRLSIL.

The CDR3 reads CASSLVWQVTEAFF. CDR3 nucleotide sequence: TGTGCCAGCAGTTTAGTTTGGCAGGTGACTGAAGCTTTCTTT. This chain joins TRBV28 and TRBJ1-1; D ambiguous. Trimming cost V 2 bases and J 5 bases, with 12 bases left between them. The CDR3 loop spans 14 amino acids. The germline gives CDR1 MDHEN, CDR2 SYDVKM.

V and J are TRBV7-2 and TRBJ1-2; 7 bases align to TRBD1. This CDR3 contains 13 residues. Looked up from germline, CDR1 is SGHTA and CDR2 is FQGNSA. Losses at the gene ends were 6 bases for V and 4 bases for J; bases not matched to a gene: 5. The CDR3 DNA is TGTGCCAGCAGAACCGGGACAGCCTATGGCTACACCTTC. It yields the protein CASRTGTAYGYTF.